This T cell receptor beta chain is from a study of human T cells and chemical hapten exposure (dated by TCRdb to the early 2020s). Notes on the research overall: For sensitization, 2% DPC in acetone was applied to a roughly 2 cm by roughly 2 cm area of upper inner arm skin. Patient blood was sampled pre-sensitization (week 0) and at 2, 6 and about 24 weeks after DPC sensitization. Twenty-nine alopecia patients gave blood for TCR sequencing at one to four time points (pre-sensitization, 2, 6 and 24 weeks). Throughout the roughly 24-week study period, patients were also given weekly therapeutic DPC doses on the scalp. Most of the patients in the cohort were female, and the cohort covered alopecia areata with under or over 50% scalp involvement, alopecia totalis and alopecia universalis. Peripheral blood TCR repertoire changes were tracked in vivo in alopecia patients during primary and secondary sensitization to the hapten diphenylcyclopropenone (DPC). Libraries were pooled for sequencing, and variation in per-sample TCR yields was attributed mainly to small differences in library volumes within the pool. Patch testing was performed on the upper back with Finn chambers containing 0.01% DPC, and the patch tests were scored after 6 days according to International Contact Dermatitis Research Group standards. Study-wide conclusions, independent of this receptor: Repeated subsampling changed both the strength of the expansion versus patch-test correlation and the threshold at which the correlation became significant. Because all patients had alopecia, a presumed autoimmune disease, the immune response of the patients might differ from that of healthy individuals. Significantly more large CDR3 similarity clusters were formed by expanded TCRs than by pre-sensitization or healthy control sets, consistent with antigen-driven responses. DPC sensitization did not change how many TCRs were above 1 in 1000 frequency, and no evidence was found of alterations in global repertoire structure. Patch test score correlated positively with the number of PT1 expanded TCRs, reaching significance at thresholds 8, 16 and 32 but not at 4.

The receptor library was made with RACE. The sequencer listed for this sample is NextSeq 500. During library preparation, unique molecular identifiers were attached to individual cDNA molecules so that TCRs could be counted quantitatively and reproducibly. For every blood RNA sample, sequencing covered both the TCR alpha and TCR beta chains. For the original study's pipeline: A median of around 96,000 TCRs per sample was observed, with a range of about 23,224 to 690,600. The Decombinator software suite was used to annotate the V, J and CDR3 of the TCR reads. For the PS versus PT1 abundance plots, all samples were subsampled to the same number of TCRs (28,000). Expanded TCRs were defined as absent before sensitization and observed at least eight times at the 2-week time point. TCRdb reran the public reads through fastp at Q25 and MiXCR, keeping productive beta chains. A single entry per CDR3 protein holds the most common genes and DNA from its merged rows. These V and J calls are TCRdb output, not the study's own analysis. This sample comprises 250,000 or so distinct CDR3 sequences, over 8% of them detected only once. The ten largest clonotypes hold approximately 2.2% of the sample.

CDR3 length: 12 amino acids, cysteine to phenylalanine. Only CDR3 DNA remains: 36 bases, in frame from the first base. V is clipped by 5 bases and J by 9 bases, and the sequence between their germline boundaries is 10 bases long. From a lookup of the germline V gene (reference sequence), CDR1 and CDR2 are SEHNR and FQNEAQ. There are many counts of this clonotype. No cognate antigen has been identified for it. The input lacks base qualities; no much larger clone sits a single base away. The time point label corresponds to: pre-sensitization, week 0. In light of the paper, this sample's treatment or condition label describes: therapeutic diphenylcyclopropenone sensitization with weekly scalp DPC. At each patch-test visit, blood was drawn before the patch test was applied. Eligible patients were aged 18 to 70, diagnosed with alopecia, deemed suitable for DPC therapy, and excluded if pregnant. Unfractionated whole blood was collected in Tempus Blood RNA tubes, and total RNA was extracted from that blood.

Recombination linked TRBV7-9 to TRBJ2-2, with TRBD2 tentatively as D gene (5 bases match). The source was whole blood, collected in connection with sensitization to the hapten diphenylcyclopropenone (DPC). This receptor was obtained from a middle-aged woman with alopecia areata. Some clones in this sample may be carry-over from other donors' samples. The nucleotide sequence is TGTGCCAGCAGCCGGGATTACAGGGAGCTGTTTTTT. Translated, it reads CASSRDYRELFF.